Given below is one TCR beta chain in context. The antigen is undetermined. This sample is drawn from a study of vaccination effects on CD4 cells after COVID-19. Sequencing was preceded by expansion of antigen-specific CD4+ T cells with viral peptide pools in the ViraFEST assay. Cultured cells yielded isolated CD4+ T cells after about ten days. PCR confirmed that the person was infected with SARS-CoV-2 between March and December 2020. The CDR3 contains 15 residues. Looked up from germline, CDR1 is SGHTA and CDR2 is FQGNSA. V was trimmed by 1 base and J by 7 bases, leaving 14 bases between them. The protocol was immunoSEQ multiplex PCR, while the TCRdb copy is restricted to in-frame clones and leaves out a portion. Of around 30,000 clones detected, about 77% appear once; the ten largest clones hold about a fifth.

The sequence was collected from a human donor who had a prior SARS-CoV-2 infection. The chain combines TRBV7-2 with TRBJ2-1; D gene ambiguous. This specimen consisted of CD4+ T cells from PBMCs cultured with HCoV-NL63 spike peptides, obtained before COVID-19 vaccination. CDR3 sequence (DNA): TGTGCCAGCAGCTTAGGGGTATCGTCGGTAAATGAGCAGTTCTTC. The encoded protein is CASSLGVSSVNEQFF. The full variable domain, its missing parts supplied by reference TRBV7-2 and TRBJ2-1, is GAGVSQSPSNKVTEKGKDVELRCDPISGHTALYWYRQSLGQGLEFLIYFQGNSAPDKSGLPSDRFSAERTGGSVSTLTIQRTQQEDSAVYLCASSLGVSSVNEQFFGPGTRLTVL.